This T cell receptor beta chain was recorded in a study of blood T cell repertoires in COVID-19. Study at large: COVID-19 samples, acute and convalescent, were from the United States, Italy and Spain. Sources were T cells, B-cell-depleted T cells, or PBMCs; the material itself was cDNA or gDNA.

Per the original methods: Estimation of nucleated cell counts was performed using reference gene primer amplification. Measured with immunoSEQ multiplex PCR; TCRdb has only the in-frame clones, and not every one. V and J calls and clone size come straight from that table; D and trimming were deduced from the DNA. The table has 200,000 to 250,000 clones, about 84% seen once. V shed 5 bases, J shed 7 bases, and the junction held 3 bases outside the gene matches. Germline assignment: CDR1 SQVTM and CDR2 ANQGSEA. CDR3 length equals 12 residues. This chain links TRBV29-1 with TRBJ2-1, with 9 bases matching TRBD1. The sequence was collected from a human donor in a cohort sampled during active COVID-19. The sequenced sample consisted of peripheral blood. As DNA, the CDR3 is TGCAGCGTTTACAGGGGGCGGAATGAGCAGTTCTTC. It translates to CSVYRGRNEQFF.